This is a list of T cell receptor beta chains from one sample in a study of blood T cell repertoires in COVID-19. Here immunoSEQ multiplex PCR was the method, and the copy in TCRdb shows in-frame clones only, minus some. The sample shows 130,000 to 150,000 clones, 79% of them seen only once. Sequences were obtained from peripheral blood. The receptors were gathered from a woman aged 70-85 years with COVID-19, enrolled during active disease. Each CDR3 is given with its conserved first and last residue. D genes are given only for firm matches.

TRBJ2-2	17	TRBD2	TRBV4-1	CASSQDSPSGGFRELFF
TRBJ2-3	12	TRBD1	TRBV6-1	CATGTGGDTQYF
TRBJ2-2	17	NA	TRBV11-3	CASSSPNRDGSTGELFF
TRBJ1-5	15	TRBD1	TRBV27	CASSSGQARNQPQHF
TRBJ2-1	16	NA	TRBV5-5	CASSLVGEPHYNEQFF
TRBJ1-1	11	NA	TRBV2	CASMDTAMAFF
TRBJ2-3	15	TRBD1	TRBV5-1	CASSFEGQGTDTQYF
TRBJ1-1	14	NA	TRBV6-5	CASSYATGDTEAFF
TRBJ1-5	15	NA	TRBV4-1	CASSQEAGINQPQHF
TRBJ1-2	14	NA	TRBV5-4	CASSSEAVNYGYTF
TRBJ1-5	15	TRBD1	TRBV18	CASSPLDRANQPQHF
TRBJ1-2	16	NA	TRBV11-2	CASSRGRVNSIGGYTF
TRBJ2-4	15	NA	TRBV5-1	CASSRAQGNKNIQYF
TRBJ2-5	15	NA	TRBV6-2/TRBV6-3	CASSYQGSPKGTQYF
TRBJ2-7	14	NA	TRBV5-5	CASSSPRDWYEQYF
TRBJ2-3	15	TRBD2	TRBV11-2	CASSLASGGSDTQYF
TRBJ2-1	15	TRBD1	TRBV11-2	CASSLGDRAYNEQFF
TRBJ1-1	13	TRBD1	TRBV19	CASSSLDRAGAFF
TRBJ2-3	16	TRBD1	TRBV5-1	CASSLEPDRATDTQYF
TRBJ1-5	14	NA	TRBV19	CASSIGGSSQPQHF
TRBJ1-5	14	NA	TRBV6-1	CASSDGGRNQPQHF
TRBJ1-1	14	NA	TRBV6-2/TRBV6-3	CASSYSFGDTEAFF
TRBJ1-2	13	NA	TRBV7-2	CASSLLAGYGYTF
TRBJ1-6	15	NA	TRBV5-1	CASSLEGQLNSPLHF
TRBJ1-1	14	NA	TRBV13	CASSFQGLNTEAFF
TRBJ2-1	15	NA	TRBV19	CASSVEGAVYNEQFF
TRBJ2-7	16	NA	TRBV4-2	CASSQGEVTLSYEQYF
TRBJ2-4	18	TRBD2	TRBV6-2/TRBV6-3	CASSYPAGAPLAKNIQYF
TRBJ1-2	15	NA	TRBV28	CASSSPRGGNYGYTF
TRBJ2-2	14	NA	TRBV2	CASSKGQNTGELFF
TRBJ1-5	13	NA	TRBV15	CATSRDPQGPQHF
TRBJ2-1	14	NA	TRBV9	CASSPRLGAYEQFF
TRBJ1-1	15	TRBD1	TRBV27	CASGGQGVTRIEAFF
TRBJ2-6	13	NA	TRBV3-1/TRBV3-2	CASFAAGANVLTF
TRBJ2-5	13	NA	TRBV3-1/TRBV3-2	CASSQGLGETQYF
TRBJ1-5	14	NA	TRBV3-1/TRBV3-2	CASSQGGGGQPQHF
TRBJ2-3	16	NA	TRBV5-8	CASSLGQGGNTDTQYF
TRBJ2-7	15	TRBD2	TRBV6-5	CASSYSGSRGGEQYF
TRBJ2-4	15	NA	TRBV3-1/TRBV3-2	CASSQDLLARNIQYF
TRBJ2-3	14	TRBD2	TRBV11-3	CASSLNAGGDTQYF
TRBJ2-2	16	NA	TRBV4-2	CASSQDRGGTTGELFF
TRBJ1-1	13	NA	TRBV28	CASSPGGNTEAFF
TRBJ2-3	14	TRBD1	TRBV5-1	CASIQGASGDTQYF
TRBJ1-1	11	TRBD1	TRBV6-5	CASRRQGVAFF
TRBJ2-7	17	NA	TRBV4-2	CASSHEKGKGPPYEQYF
TRBJ2-2	14	TRBD1	TRBV2	CVSRDSLNTGELFF
TRBJ1-1	15	NA	TRBV6-2/TRBV6-3	CASSRTRGLNTEAFF
TRBJ2-5	15	NA	TRBV6-5	CASSYSNKGVETQYF
TRBJ1-4	15	NA	TRBV7-3	CASSPAGGAGEKLFF
TRBJ1-5	15	TRBD1	TRBV23-1	CASSQSAGGGQPQHF